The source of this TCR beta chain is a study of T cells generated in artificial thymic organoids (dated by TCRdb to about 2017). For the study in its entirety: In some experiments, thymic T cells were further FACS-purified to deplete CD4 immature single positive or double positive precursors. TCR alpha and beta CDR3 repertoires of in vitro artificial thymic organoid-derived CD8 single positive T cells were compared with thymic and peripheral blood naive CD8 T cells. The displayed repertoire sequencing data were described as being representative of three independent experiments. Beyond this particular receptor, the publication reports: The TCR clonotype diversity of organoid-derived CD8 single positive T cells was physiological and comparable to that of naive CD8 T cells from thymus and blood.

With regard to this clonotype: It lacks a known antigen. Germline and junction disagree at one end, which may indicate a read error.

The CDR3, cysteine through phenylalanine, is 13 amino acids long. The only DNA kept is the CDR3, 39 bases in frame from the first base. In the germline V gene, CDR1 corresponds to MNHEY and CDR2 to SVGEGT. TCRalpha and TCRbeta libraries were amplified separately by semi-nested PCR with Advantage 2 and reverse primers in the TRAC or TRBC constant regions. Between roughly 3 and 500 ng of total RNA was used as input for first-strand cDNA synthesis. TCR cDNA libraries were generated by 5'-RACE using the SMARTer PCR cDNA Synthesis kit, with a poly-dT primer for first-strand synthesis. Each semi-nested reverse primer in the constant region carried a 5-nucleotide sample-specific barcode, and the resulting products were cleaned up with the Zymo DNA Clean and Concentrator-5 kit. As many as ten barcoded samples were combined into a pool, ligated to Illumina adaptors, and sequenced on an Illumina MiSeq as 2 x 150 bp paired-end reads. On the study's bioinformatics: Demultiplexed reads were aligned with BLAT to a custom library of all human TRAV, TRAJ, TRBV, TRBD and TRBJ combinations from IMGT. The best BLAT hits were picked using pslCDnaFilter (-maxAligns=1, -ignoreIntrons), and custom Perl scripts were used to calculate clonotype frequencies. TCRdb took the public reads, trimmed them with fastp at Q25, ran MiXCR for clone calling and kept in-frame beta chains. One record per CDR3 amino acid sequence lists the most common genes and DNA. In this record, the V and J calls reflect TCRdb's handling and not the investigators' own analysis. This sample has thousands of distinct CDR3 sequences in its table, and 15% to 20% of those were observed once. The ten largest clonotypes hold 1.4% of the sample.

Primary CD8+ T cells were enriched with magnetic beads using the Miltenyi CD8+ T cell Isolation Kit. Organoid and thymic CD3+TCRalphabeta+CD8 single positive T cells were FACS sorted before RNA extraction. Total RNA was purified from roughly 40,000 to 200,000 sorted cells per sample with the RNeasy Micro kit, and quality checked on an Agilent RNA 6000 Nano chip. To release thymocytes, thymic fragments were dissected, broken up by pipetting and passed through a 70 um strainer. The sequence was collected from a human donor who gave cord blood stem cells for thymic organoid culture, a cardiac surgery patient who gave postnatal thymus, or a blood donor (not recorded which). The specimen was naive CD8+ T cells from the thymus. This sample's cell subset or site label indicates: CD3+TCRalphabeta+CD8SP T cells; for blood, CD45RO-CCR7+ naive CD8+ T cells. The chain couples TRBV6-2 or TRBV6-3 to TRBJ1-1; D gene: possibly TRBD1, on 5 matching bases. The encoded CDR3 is CAGSFGGPTEAFF. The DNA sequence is TGTGCCGGCAGTTTCGGGGGACCCACTGAAGCTTTCTTT.